These T cell receptor beta chains were read from a single sample in a study of T cells after yellow fever vaccination. A single record per CDR3 protein comes from TCRdb applying MiXCR to the 5' RACE reads. The sample shows more than 350,000 distinct CDR3 sequences, under 14% of them seen only once. The sequencing here drew on PBMCs, taken on the day of the first yellow fever vaccination. The source is a man aged 18 to 35 who received the YFV17D yellow fever vaccine. Each CDR3 is given with its conserved first and last residue. Fields, in order: clone size, D gene, V gene, J gene, CDR3 protein, CDR3 DNA. D genes are given only for firm matches. The size of a clone is reported for some rows only, either as once, few or many, or as a class for expanded clones.

>few|TRBD2|TRBV4-1|TRBJ2-3
CASSARNGGRADTQYF
TGCGCCAGCAGCGCCCGCAACGGGGGGAGGGCAGATACGCAGTATTTT
>.|.|TRBV5-1|TRBJ2-1
CASSFLSGLNNEQFF
TGCGCCAGCAGCTTCCTTTCCGGCCTGAACAATGAGCAGTTCTTC
>.|TRBD1|TRBV28|TRBJ1-5
CASSLFPPQGALGQPQHF
TGTGCCAGCAGTTTATTCCCCCCACAGGGGGCCCTCGGTCAGCCCCAGCATTTT
>.|.|TRBV30|TRBJ1-1
CAWIWGTEAFF
TGTGCCTGGATATGGGGCACTGAAGCTTTCTTT
>.|.|TRBV10-3|TRBJ1-1
CAISGGEGTEAFF
TGTGCCATCAGTGGAGGGGAAGGCACTGAAGCTTTCTTT
>.|.|TRBV5-6|TRBJ2-7
CASSLRGGGVGQYF
TGTGCCAGCAGCTTGCGGGGAGGTGGGGTCGGGCAGTACTTC
>few|.|TRBV4-1|TRBJ1-3
CASSQDPGAGNTIYF
TGCGCCAGCAGCCAAGATCCTGGGGCTGGAAACACCATATATTTT
>few|TRBD2|TRBV6-7|TRBJ2-2
CASRPIAGGPLAGELFF
TGTGCCAGCAGACCTATAGCGGGGGGGCCCCTGGCCGGGGAGCTGTTTTTT
>.|.|TRBV7-9|TRBJ2-7
CASSLARQPYEQYF
TGTGCCAGCAGCTTAGCAAGGCAGCCCTACGAGCAGTACTTC
>.|TRBD1|TRBV6-2/TRBV6-3|TRBJ2-4
CASSYWNPGQTKNIQYF
TGTGCCAGCAGTTACTGGAACCCGGGACAGACCAAAAACATTCAGTACTTC
>.|.|TRBV6-1|TRBJ1-6
CASRGRTSYNSPLHF
TGTGCCAGCAGGGGTAGGACTTCCTATAATTCACCCCTCCACTTT
>.|TRBD2|TRBV11-2|TRBJ2-3
CASSSGLAGVAGTQYF
TGTGCCAGCAGCTCGGGACTAGCGGGGGTCGCGGGTACGCAGTATTTT
>few|.|TRBV27|TRBJ1-6
CASRPGHYNSPLHF
TGTGCCAGCCGCCCCGGACACTATAATTCACCCCTCCACTTT
>few|.|TRBV20-1|TRBJ1-1
CSARDTMNTEAFF
TGCAGTGCGCGGGACACGATGAACACTGAAGCTTTCTTT
>few|.|TRBV12-5|TRBJ1-1
CASGVSGAEAFF
TGTGCTAGTGGTGTATCAGGAGCTGAAGCTTTCTTT
>few|.|TRBV2|TRBJ1-2
CASISGVYGYTF
TGTGCCAGCATTTCCGGGGTCTATGGCTACACCTTC
>few|.|TRBV2|TRBJ2-3
CASSEAPDAQYF
TGTGCCAGCAGTGAAGCCCCAGACGCGCAGTATTTT
>few|TRBD2|TRBV12-3/TRBV12-4|TRBJ2-3
CASTSFGLAEDTQYF
TGTGCCAGCACCTCGTTTGGGCTAGCGGAGGATACGCAGTATTTT
>.|TRBD1|TRBV7-9|TRBJ1-2
CASSSGQGEKLYYGYTF
TGTGCCAGCAGCTCCGGACAGGGGGAAAAATTATACTATGGCTACACCTTC
>many|.|TRBV24-1|TRBJ2-3
CATSPRDKRDTQYF
TGTGCCACCTCTCCGCGAGACAAACGAGATACGCAGTATTTT
>.|.|TRBV7-9|TRBJ2-1
CASSTPHGNSYNEQFF
TGTGCCAGCAGCACACCTCATGGGAATTCCTACAATGAGCAGTTCTTC
>many|.|TRBV5-4|TRBJ2-2
CASSSPPGELFF
TGTGCCAGCAGCTCCCCTCCCGGGGAGCTGTTTTTT
>.|.|TRBV7-2|TRBJ1-2
CASSSFSMAGLNGYTF
TGTGCCAGCAGCTCCTTTTCAATGGCAGGGCTAAATGGCTACACCTTC
>few|.|TRBV12-3/TRBV12-4|TRBJ1-1
CASRAGGLAEAFF
TGTGCCAGCAGGGCGGGGGGGCTAGCTGAAGCTTTCTTT
>.|TRBD2|TRBV7-3|TRBJ2-1
CASSLSGGRYNEQFF
TGTGCCAGCAGCTTAAGCGGGGGGAGATACAATGAGCAGTTCTTC
>few|.|TRBV10-3|TRBJ2-5
CAISENWETQYF
TGTGCCATCAGTGAGAATTGGGAGACCCAGTACTTC
>.|.|TRBV12-3/TRBV12-4|TRBJ1-5
CASSTGSRQPQHF
TGTGCCAGCAGTACAGGGTCGCGGCAGCCCCAGCATTTT
>many|.|TRBV5-4|TRBJ2-7
CASSFVGTPYEQYF
TGTGCCAGCAGCTTCGTCGGGACACCATACGAGCAGTACTTC
>many|.|TRBV12-3/TRBV12-4|TRBJ2-5
CASSLTGGGETQYF
TGTGCCAGCAGTTTAACCGGGGGCGGTGAGACCCAGTACTTC
>.|.|TRBV10-3|TRBJ2-3
CAICPGHTDTQYF
TGTGCCATCTGCCCTGGCCACACAGATACGCAGTATTTT
>many|TRBD2|TRBV11-2|TRBJ2-3
CASSLVVGGATDTQYF
TGTGCCAGCAGCTTAGTAGTCGGGGGGGCCACAGATACGCAGTATTTT
>.|.|TRBV6-2/TRBV6-3|TRBJ1-1
CASSTPGRDRAEAFF
TGTGCCAGCAGTACCCCTGGGAGGGATCGGGCTGAAGCTTTCTTT
>few|TRBD1|TRBV4-1|TRBJ2-1
CASSQEALGGPTYNEQFF
TGCGCCAGCAGCCAAGAAGCGCTAGGGGGCCCCACCTACAATGAGCAGTTCTTC
>few|TRBD2|TRBV7-8|TRBJ2-5
CASSSIGGLALQETQYF
TGTGCCAGCAGCTCCATCGGAGGACTAGCCTTGCAAGAGACCCAGTACTTC
>.|.|TRBV7-3|TRBJ2-3
CASSSGFQSDTQYF
TGTGCCAGCAGCTCAGGCTTTCAGTCAGATACGCAGTATTTT
>few|TRBD1|TRBV18|TRBJ2-4
CASSAQGADIQYF
TGTGCCAGCTCAGCACAGGGGGCGGACATTCAGTACTTC
>.|TRBD2|TRBV14|TRBJ2-5
CASSQLTGLGVGETQYF
TGTGCCAGCAGCCAGCTCACCGGACTAGGGGTAGGAGAGACCCAGTACTTC
>.|TRBD2|TRBV5-1|TRBJ2-3
CASSQATSGGTDTQYF
TGCGCCAGCAGCCAAGCGACTAGCGGGGGCACAGATACGCAGTATTTT